This TCR beta chain was observed in a study of monozygotic twins with inflammatory bowel disease. Unfractionated whole blood yielded total RNA, and T cells were not sorted. Findings of the study overall: Lower TCRbeta diversity (inverse Simpson) was seen in IBD patients than in healthy co-twins. Relative clonotype sharing with others was diminished in IBD patients versus healthy twins, particularly with disease activity. The data gave no support to a single strong IBD-associated signal or clonotype.

Each CDR3 protein gets one entry in TCRdb, which reprocessed the 5' RACE reads and gives no DNA. In all, the sample yields fewer than 550,000 distinct CDR3 sequences. A remark on this clonotype: Its matching antigen is unknown.

The CDR3 runs 15 residues. Germline V gives CDR1 MNHEY, CDR2 SVGEGT. Sequencing was carried out using blood. The sequence came from a human donor with ulcerative colitis or Crohn's disease, or a healthy co-twin of an affected twin (not recorded which). V gene TRBV6-2 or TRBV6-3 combines with J gene TRBJ1-1; TCRdb's D call, TRBD1, is unchecked because there is no DNA. The CDR3 loop reads CASSYGRQYLWEAFF.